These 2 T cell receptor beta chains were sequenced from one sample in a study of neurological immune-mediated disorders. TCRdb reprocessed the 5' RACE reads with MiXCR, giving one entry per CDR3 protein. Here the sample spans tens of thousands of distinct CDR3 sequences, approximately 12% being singletons. Indicated time point: longitudinal time-point 1 (baseline). Material: PBMCs. The receptor set was obtained from a male donor with HTLV-1-associated myelopathy (HAM/TSP).

This clonotype was counted many times. V gene TRBV3-1 combines with J gene TRBJ2-7, with 7 bases matching TRBD2. CDR3 size: 15 residues. V trimming: 4 bases; J trimming: 5 bases; junction bases outside the gene matches: 11. Looked up from germline, CDR1 is LGHDT and CDR2 is YNNKEL (reference sequence). This chain's CDR3 is CASSPRWASGDEQYF. The CDR3 bases are TGTGCCAGCAGCCCAAGATGGGCTAGCGGAGACGAGCAGTACTTC.

This clonotype was recorded many times. DNA for the CDR3: TGTGCCAGCAGTTTAGCGCTGTCAGGGGCTATGATAGCCCAGCATTTT. Its protein is CASSLALSGAMIAQHF. The chain recombines TRBV12-3 or TRBV12-4 with TRBJ1-5, with a possible D match to TRBD1 (6 bases). The CDR3 covers 16 residues. Trimming cost V 0 bases and J 11 bases, with 20 bases left between them.